The rows below give T cell receptor beta chains drawn from one sample of a study of STAT5B mutations in CD4+ large granular lymphocyte leukemia. This table comes from immunoSEQ multiplex PCR, and its TCRdb copy is limited to in-frame clones, with some not included. The table lists 30,000 to 35,000 clones, 69% of them singletons, with under 3.5% in the top ten. Sequenced: CD4+ T cells from blood buffy coats. Receptors were obtained from a human donor in good health. Both conserved end residues are part of each CDR3. Fields, in order: clone size, V gene, D gene, J gene, CDR3 protein, CDR3 DNA. D genes are given only for firm matches. A clone size is listed for some rows: how often the clone was seen (once, few, many), or a class if it is expanded.

clone_size: once
v_call: TRBV7-2
d_call: NA
j_call: TRBJ1-2
cdr3_aa: CASSPDRQGGYTF
cdr3_nt: TGTGCCAGCAGCCCGGATAGGCAGGGTGGATACACCTTC

clone_size: NA
v_call: TRBV4-1
d_call: NA
j_call: TRBJ2-5
cdr3_aa: CASSQGTEETQYF
cdr3_nt: TGCGCCAGCAGCCAAGGGACAGAAGAGACCCAGTACTTC

clone_size: NA
v_call: TRBV11-2
d_call: NA
j_call: TRBJ1-1
cdr3_aa: CASSLDWGFPNTEAFF
cdr3_nt: TGTGCCAGCAGCTTAGATTGGGGCTTTCCGAACACTGAAGCTTTCTTT

clone_size: NA
v_call: TRBV9
d_call: NA
j_call: TRBJ2-5
cdr3_aa: CASSVGTAQETQYF
cdr3_nt: TGTGCCAGCAGCGTGGGGACGGCCCAAGAGACCCAGTACTTC

clone_size: NA
v_call: TRBV29-1
d_call: TRBD1
j_call: TRBJ2-7
cdr3_aa: CSALIHLLPGQEKGYEQYF
cdr3_nt: TGCAGCGCTCTAATACACCTGCTTCCGGGACAGGAGAAGGGCTACGAGCAGTACTTC

clone_size: NA
v_call: TRBV7-2
d_call: NA
j_call: TRBJ2-7
cdr3_aa: CASSSRSLYEQYF
cdr3_nt: TGTGCCAGCAGCTCCCGAAGCCTCTACGAGCAGTACTTC

clone_size: NA
v_call: TRBV7-2
d_call: NA
j_call: TRBJ1-1
cdr3_aa: CASSLTRGAGDTEAFF
cdr3_nt: TGTGCCAGCAGCTTGACTAGGGGGGCGGGAGACACTGAAGCTTTCTTT

clone_size: NA
v_call: TRBV6-5
d_call: TRBD1
j_call: TRBJ2-7
cdr3_aa: CASRAGTVLESQYF
cdr3_nt: TGTGCCAGCAGAGCCGGGACAGTGCTTGAGTCGCAGTACTTC

clone_size: NA
v_call: TRBV30
d_call: TRBD2
j_call: TRBJ2-1
cdr3_aa: CAWRNSGGQYNEQFF
cdr3_nt: TGTGCCTGGAGAAATAGCGGGGGGCAGTACAATGAGCAGTTCTTC

clone_size: NA
v_call: TRBV19
d_call: NA
j_call: TRBJ2-1
cdr3_aa: CASRPGTGAYNEQFF
cdr3_nt: TGTGCCAGTAGGCCCGGGACTGGGGCCTACAATGAGCAGTTCTTC

clone_size: NA
v_call: TRBV7-2
d_call: NA
j_call: TRBJ1-5
cdr3_aa: CASSPQSGYTNQPQHF
cdr3_nt: TGTGCCAGCAGCCCTCAGTCTGGGTACACCAATCAGCCCCAGCATTTT

clone_size: NA
v_call: TRBV5-6
d_call: NA
j_call: TRBJ2-2
cdr3_aa: CASRTTGLTGELFF
cdr3_nt: TGTGCCAGCCGGACGACAGGCTTAACCGGGGAGCTGTTTTTT

clone_size: NA
v_call: TRBV30
d_call: NA
j_call: TRBJ1-6
cdr3_aa: CARDQGSYNSPLHF
cdr3_nt: TGTGCCCGGGACCAGGGATCCTATAATTCACCCCTCCACTTT

clone_size: NA
v_call: TRBV29-1
d_call: TRBD1
j_call: TRBJ1-2
cdr3_aa: CSTSTGALDYGYTF
cdr3_nt: TGCAGCACTAGTACAGGGGCGCTCGACTATGGCTACACCTTC

clone_size: NA
v_call: TRBV4-3
d_call: NA
j_call: TRBJ1-2
cdr3_aa: CASSQELKRRGYTF
cdr3_nt: TGCGCCAGCAGCCAAGAGCTCAAAAGAAGGGGCTACACCTTC

clone_size: NA
v_call: TRBV4-1
d_call: TRBD2
j_call: TRBJ2-5
cdr3_aa: CASSPYGTSGGLQETQYF
cdr3_nt: TGCGCCAGCAGCCCCTATGGGACTAGCGGGGGACTCCAAGAGACCCAGTACTTC

clone_size: NA
v_call: TRBV7-9
d_call: TRBD1
j_call: TRBJ2-3
cdr3_aa: CASSQTGGGTDTQYF
cdr3_nt: TGTGCCAGCAGCCAGACAGGGGGCGGGACAGATACGCAGTATTTT

clone_size: NA
v_call: TRBV6-4
d_call: NA
j_call: TRBJ2-7
cdr3_aa: CASDRPRQASSYEQYF
cdr3_nt: TGTGCCAGCGATAGGCCCCGGCAGGCGAGCTCCTACGAGCAGTACTTC

clone_size: NA
v_call: TRBV15
d_call: NA
j_call: TRBJ2-7
cdr3_aa: CATSREKGGYEQYF
cdr3_nt: TGTGCCACCAGCAGAGAGAAGGGAGGCTACGAGCAGTACTTC

clone_size: NA
v_call: TRBV27
d_call: TRBD1
j_call: TRBJ2-7
cdr3_aa: CASSFLRDRNYEQYF
cdr3_nt: TGTGCCAGCAGTTTCCTAAGGGACAGGAATTACGAGCAGTACTTC

clone_size: NA
v_call: TRBV19
d_call: NA
j_call: TRBJ2-1
cdr3_aa: CASRESYNEQFF
cdr3_nt: TGTGCCAGTAGGGAAAGTTACAATGAGCAGTTCTTC

clone_size: NA
v_call: TRBV9
d_call: NA
j_call: TRBJ2-2
cdr3_aa: CASSATAFTGELFF
cdr3_nt: TGTGCCAGCAGCGCTACAGCCTTCACCGGGGAGCTGTTTTTT

clone_size: NA
v_call: TRBV7-2
d_call: NA
j_call: TRBJ1-5
cdr3_aa: CASSPSPGGRGNQPQHF
cdr3_nt: TGTGCCAGCAGCCCGAGTCCGGGGGGGCGAGGCAATCAGCCCCAGCATTTT

clone_size: NA
v_call: TRBV28
d_call: TRBD1
j_call: TRBJ2-7
cdr3_aa: CASSSPGTGSYEQYF
cdr3_nt: TGTGCCAGCAGTTCTCCCGGGACAGGGAGCTACGAGCAGTACTTC

clone_size: once
v_call: TRBV19
d_call: NA
j_call: TRBJ1-2
cdr3_aa: CATTLRSGYGYTF
cdr3_nt: TGTGCCACCACCTTACGCAGCGGCTATGGCTACACCTTC

clone_size: once
v_call: TRBV7-2
d_call: NA
j_call: TRBJ2-7
cdr3_aa: CASSSHPGVGEQYF
cdr3_nt: TGTGCCAGCAGCTCCCACCCTGGGGTGGGCGAGCAGTACTTC

clone_size: NA
v_call: TRBV4-3
d_call: NA
j_call: TRBJ2-3
cdr3_aa: CASSRDFGVTSTDTQYF
cdr3_nt: TGCGCCAGCAGCCGGGATTTTGGGGTCACTAGCACAGATACGCAGTATTTT

clone_size: NA
v_call: TRBV5-4
d_call: NA
j_call: TRBJ1-2
cdr3_aa: CASSLDFEKAGYGYTF
cdr3_nt: TGTGCCAGCAGCTTGGATTTCGAGAAGGCCGGCTATGGCTACACCTTC

clone_size: NA
v_call: TRBV6-4
d_call: NA
j_call: TRBJ2-6
cdr3_aa: CASSDSSVGANVLTF
cdr3_nt: TGTGCCAGCAGTGACTCGAGCGTTGGGGCCAACGTCCTGACTTTC

clone_size: NA
v_call: TRBV18
d_call: NA
j_call: TRBJ2-3
cdr3_aa: CASSHGGAEYTQYF
cdr3_nt: TGTGCCAGCTCACACGGGGGAGCGGAGTATACGCAGTATTTT

clone_size: NA
v_call: TRBV5-1
d_call: NA
j_call: TRBJ1-2
cdr3_aa: CASSYDIVGSDYTF
cdr3_nt: TGCGCCAGCAGCTACGATATAGTGGGGAGTGACTACACCTTC

clone_size: NA
v_call: TRBV28
d_call: NA
j_call: TRBJ1-5
cdr3_aa: CASRSGAQPQHF
cdr3_nt: TGTGCCAGCAGAAGTGGGGCTCAGCCCCAGCATTTT

clone_size: few
v_call: TRBV9
d_call: TRBD1
j_call: TRBJ2-1
cdr3_aa: CASSRRTGFYNEQFF
cdr3_nt: TGTGCCAGCAGCCGACGGACAGGATTCTACAATGAGCAGTTCTTC

clone_size: NA
v_call: TRBV21-1
d_call: NA
j_call: TRBJ1-2
cdr3_aa: CASSTIRQCCYTF
cdr3_nt: TGTGCCAGCAGCACCATCCGACAGTGTTGCTACACCTTC

clone_size: few
v_call: TRBV6-5
d_call: NA
j_call: TRBJ1-3
cdr3_aa: CASRPGRGNTIYF
cdr3_nt: TGTGCCAGCAGACCGGGACGTGGAAACACCATATATTTT

clone_size: few
v_call: TRBV6-6
d_call: NA
j_call: TRBJ2-1
cdr3_aa: CASRGKGGKSYNEQFF
cdr3_nt: TGTGCCAGCAGGGGTAAAGGGGGTAAATCCTACAATGAGCAGTTCTTC

clone_size: NA
v_call: TRBV9
d_call: TRBD2
j_call: TRBJ2-3
cdr3_aa: CASSALAGGSTDTQYF
cdr3_nt: TGTGCCAGCAGCGCACTAGCGGGGGGAAGCACAGATACGCAGTATTTT

clone_size: NA
v_call: TRBV7-7
d_call: NA
j_call: TRBJ2-2
cdr3_aa: CASSFDFTGELFF
cdr3_nt: TGTGCTAGCAGCTTCGACTTCACCGGGGAGCTGTTTTTT

clone_size: NA
v_call: TRBV2
d_call: NA
j_call: TRBJ2-3
cdr3_aa: CASTRASRGATDTQYF
cdr3_nt: TGTGCCAGCACGAGGGCTTCGCGGGGAGCCACAGATACGCAGTATTTT

clone_size: once
v_call: TRBV7-6
d_call: TRBD2
j_call: TRBJ2-1
cdr3_aa: CASSESSGAYNEQFF
cdr3_nt: TGTGCCAGCAGCGAATCTAGCGGGGCCTACAATGAGCAGTTCTTC

clone_size: few
v_call: TRBV5-6
d_call: NA
j_call: TRBJ1-6
cdr3_aa: CASEEAGRNSPLHF
cdr3_nt: TGTGCTAGCGAGGAGGCAGGGAGGAATTCACCCCTCCACTTT

clone_size: NA
v_call: TRBV18
d_call: NA
j_call: TRBJ1-6
cdr3_aa: CASSQLPTGFDNSPLHF
cdr3_nt: TGTGCCAGCTCACAACTCCCAACAGGATTCGATAATTCACCCCTCCACTTT

clone_size: NA
v_call: TRBV5-6
d_call: NA
j_call: TRBJ2-2
cdr3_aa: CASSSARDGYTGELFF
cdr3_nt: TGTGCCAGCAGCTCCGCGCGGGACGGATACACCGGGGAGCTGTTTTTT

clone_size: few
v_call: TRBV11-2
d_call: NA
j_call: TRBJ1-4
cdr3_aa: CASSLGTVEKLFF
cdr3_nt: TGTGCCAGCAGCTTAGGGACAGTTGAAAAACTGTTTTTT

clone_size: NA
v_call: TRBV15
d_call: NA
j_call: TRBJ2-1
cdr3_aa: CATSRVETRRRPYNEQFF
cdr3_nt: TGTGCCACCAGCAGAGTTGAGACCAGGCGACGCCCCTACAATGAGCAGTTCTTC

clone_size: few
v_call: TRBV10-2
d_call: NA
j_call: TRBJ1-1
cdr3_aa: CASSGGSTVGATEAFF
cdr3_nt: TGCGCCAGCAGTGGAGGTTCGACGGTGGGAGCCACTGAAGCTTTCTTT

clone_size: NA
v_call: TRBV30
d_call: NA
j_call: TRBJ1-1
cdr3_aa: CAWSKANTEAFF
cdr3_nt: TGTGCCTGGAGTAAAGCAAACACTGAAGCTTTCTTT

clone_size: NA
v_call: TRBV11-1
d_call: NA
j_call: TRBJ2-3
cdr3_aa: CASRKGKKATDTQYF
cdr3_nt: TGTGCCAGCAGGAAGGGGAAAAAAGCCACAGATACGCAGTATTTT